A selection of T cell receptor beta chains follows, all from one sample in a study of technical replicates of blood from several donors. TCRdb's table, derived via immunoSEQ multiplex PCR, lists solely in-frame clones and lacks some. The table lists some 64,000 clones, around 97% of them singletons. The specimen was T cells isolated from PBMCs. The receptor set was obtained from a human donor in good health. Both conserved end residues are part of each CDR3. A D gene is named only where the DNA matches it firmly. Some rows have no size entry. The others give once, few or many, or a class for an expanded clone.

>TRBJ2-2|TRBV11-3|NA|NA
CASSITGNTGELFF
TGTGCCAGCAGCATCACAGGAAACACCGGGGAGCTGTTTTTT
>TRBJ1-2|TRBV29-1|NA|NA
CSVEQGPYGYTF
TGCAGCGTTGAACAGGGGCCCTATGGCTACACCTTC
>TRBJ2-3|TRBV27|NA|once
CASSFASTDTQYF
TGTGCCAGCAGTTTCGCGAGCACAGATACGCAGTATTTT
>TRBJ2-1|TRBV4-1|NA|NA
CASSQEFINEQFF
TGCGCCAGCAGCCAAGAATTTATCAATGAGCAGTTCTTC
>TRBJ2-5|TRBV28|TRBD2|NA
CASIKGAGYQETQYF
TGTGCCAGCATTAAGGGAGCGGGATATCAAGAGACCCAGTACTTC
>TRBJ2-7|TRBV5-1|NA|once
CASSLAGPYEQYF
TGCGCCAGCAGCTTGGCAGGGCCGTACGAGCAGTACTTC
>TRBJ2-1|TRBV5-1|TRBD2|NA
CASSLGVAGTNEQFF
TGCGCCAGCAGCTTAGGGGTAGCGGGCACTAATGAGCAGTTCTTC
>TRBJ2-3|TRBV4-2|TRBD2|NA
CASSQDSLAGIVSHTDTQYF
TGTGCCAGCAGCCAAGATAGCCTAGCGGGCATTGTGTCCCACACAGATACGCAGTATTTT
>TRBJ1-1|TRBV13|NA|NA
CASSSGHRMAFF
TGTGCCAGCAGCTCGGGACATAGGATGGCTTTCTTT
>TRBJ1-1|TRBV5-4|NA|NA
CASSPATGNTEAFF
TGTGCCAGCAGCCCGGCGACAGGGAACACTGAAGCTTTCTTT
>TRBJ2-1|TRBV15|TRBD2|NA
CATSRATPLAGAGEQFF
TGTGCCACCAGCAGAGCCACCCCACTAGCGGGAGCAGGTGAGCAGTTCTTC
>TRBJ1-2|TRBV19|NA|once
CASIGYQGYGYTF
TGTGCCAGTATTGGCTATCAGGGCTATGGCTACACCTTC
>TRBJ1-1|TRBV23-1|NA|NA
CAPPKGVRVLGAFF
TGCGCCCCCCCTAAGGGGGTGCGAGTATTGGGGGCTTTCTTT
>TRBJ1-5|TRBV7-7|NA|NA
CASSLDHNQPQHF
TGTGCTAGCAGCTTAGATCATAATCAGCCCCAGCATTTT
>TRBJ2-2|TRBV13|TRBD2|once
CASSFNRRGGPTGELFF
TGTGCCAGCAGCTTTAATAGGCGGGGGGGCCCGACCGGGGAGCTGTTTTTT